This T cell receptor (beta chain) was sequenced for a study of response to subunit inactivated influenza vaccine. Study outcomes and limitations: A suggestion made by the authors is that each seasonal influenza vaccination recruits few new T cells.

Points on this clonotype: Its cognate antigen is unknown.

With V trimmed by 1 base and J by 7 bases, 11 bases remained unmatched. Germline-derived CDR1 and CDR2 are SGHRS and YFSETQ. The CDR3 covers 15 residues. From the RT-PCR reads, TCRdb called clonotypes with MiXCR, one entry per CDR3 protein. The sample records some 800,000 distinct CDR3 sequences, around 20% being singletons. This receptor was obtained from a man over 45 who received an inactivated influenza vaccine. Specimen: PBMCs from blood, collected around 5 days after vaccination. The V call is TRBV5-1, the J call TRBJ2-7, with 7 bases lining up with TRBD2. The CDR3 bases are TGCGCCAGCAGCTTGCCGGGAGCGGGGTCGGGAGAGCAGTACTTC. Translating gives CASSLPGAGSGEQYF.